Listed here are 10 T cell receptor beta chains from one sample, sequenced in a study of CD8+ T cells in alopecia areata. TCR sequencing used cDNA made by reverse transcription of extracted RNA. TCRdb's table, derived via immunoSEQ multiplex PCR, lists solely in-frame clones and lacks some. The sample records more than 100,000 clones, around 59% being singletons. The specimen sequenced was CD4+ T cells sorted from blood. The source of these receptors is a human donor in good health.

V gene TRBV11-2 combines with J gene TRBJ2-1; D unclear. Between the trimmed V and J ends, which lost 3 bases and 9 bases, there was a span of 18 bases. Germline values: CDR1 SGHAT, CDR2 FQNNGV. The length of the CDR3 is 15 residues. CDR3 sequence: CASSFSDDRYGEQFF. In nucleotides, the CDR3 is TGTGCCAGCAGCTTCAGTGACGATCGCTATGGTGAGCAGTTCTTC.

V and J are TRBV7-9 and TRBJ2-2, with 7 bases lining up with TRBD1. The CDR3 contains 14 residues. CDR1 and CDR2 from the germline V gene are SEHNR and FQNEAQ (reference sequence). The junction had 4 bases not matched to a gene; V was cut back by 5 bases and J by 4 bases. The CDR3 coding sequence is TGTGCCAGCAGCCGGGACAGCAGCACCGGGGAGCTGTTTTTT. As protein: CASSRDSSTGELFF. The whole variable domain, remainder taken from reference TRBV7-9 and TRBJ2-2, is DTGVSQNPRHKITKRGQNVTFRCDPISEHNRLYWYRQTLGQGPEFLTYFQNEAQLEKSRLLSDRFSAERPKGSFSTLEIQRTEQGDSAMYLCASSRDSSTGELFFGEGSRLTVL.

This clone has only a few counts. The J gene is TRBJ1-4, the V gene TRBV5-1; 7 positions agree with TRBD1. The V gene's germline CDR1 is SGHRS and CDR2 YFSETQ. The CDR3 has 17 residues. The J segment lost 8 bases and the V segment lost 0 bases, leaving 13 bases of the junction unmatched. The CDR3 bases are TGCGCCAGCAGCTTGGCCCCCCAGGGGGGGTCAGGCGAAAAACTGTTTTTT. It yields the protein CASSLAPQGGSGEKLFF.

The J gene is TRBJ1-6, the V gene TRBV13; tentative D call: TRBD1 (6 bases). V dropped 4 bases and J dropped 14 bases, with 21 bases sitting between them. Per germline, CDR1 PRHDT and CDR2 FYEKMQ (reference sequence). CDR3 length equals 15 residues. The CDR3 sequence is CASSYHGGTPAALHF. For the CDR3, the DNA is TGTGCCAGCAGCTATCATGGGGGGACACCAGCGGCCCTCCACTTT.

The chain carries TRBV6-6 and TRBJ1-5, with D possibly TRBD1 on 5 matching bases. CDR1 is MNHNY and CDR2 is SVGAGI in the germline V gene (reference sequence). The CDR3 extends over 12 amino acids. Between the trimmed V and J ends, which lost 6 bases and 7 bases, there was a span of 10 bases. The CDR3 bases are TGTGCCAGCAGACGGGACCGCCAGCCCCAGCATTTT. Translated, it gives CASRRDRQPQHF.

This chain connects TRBV9 to TRBJ1-3, with D perhaps TRBD1 (6 bases). Germline CDR1 SGDLS, CDR2 YYNGEE. The CDR3 length is 15 residues. The V end was cut by 3 bases, the J end by 0 bases, with 10 bases between. The CDR3 reads CASSETGASGNTIYF. DNA of the CDR3: TGTGCCAGCAGCGAGACGGGGGCCTCTGGAAACACCATATATTTT.

The chain is built from TRBV6-5 and TRBJ1-6; 10 nucleotides align to TRBD1. The ends lost 6 bases at V and 7 bases at J; junction bases unmatched: 6. This CDR3 contains 15 residues. CDR1 is MNHEY, CDR2 SVGAGI, per germline. Written as DNA, the CDR3 is TGTGCCAGCAGGCTGGACAGGGGGGAGAATTCACCCCTCCACTTT. Translating it yields CASRLDRGENSPLHF.

The chain recombines TRBV5-6 with TRBJ1-2, with a weak D call TRBD1 (5 bases). Trimming stripped 0 bases from V and 4 bases from J, with 10 bases between. This CDR3 has 14 residues. CDR1 is SGHDT, CDR2 YYEEEE, per germline. CDR3 coding DNA: TGTGCCAGCAGCTTGGTAGGGGTATTCTATGGCTACACCTTC. Protein sequence: CASSLVGVFYGYTF. The full variable domain, rest sourced from reference TRBV5-6 and TRBJ1-2, is DAGVTQSPTHLIKTRGQQVTLRCSPKSGHDTVSWYQQALGQGPQFIFQYYEEEERQRGNFPDRFSGHQFPNYSSELNVNALLLGDSALYLCASSLVGVFYGYTFGSGTRLTVV.

The rearrangement uses TRBV29-1 and TRBJ2-1, with D perhaps given as TRBD1 or TRBD2 (5 bases each). The V and J ends lost 5 bases and 6 bases respectively, with 17 bases between them. This CDR3 has 14 amino acids. Germline CDR1 reads SQVTM; CDR2 reads ANQGSEA. CDR3 protein: CSVYDSGYLNEQFF. CDR3 nucleotides: TGCAGCGTTTACGACAGCGGCTACCTCAATGAGCAGTTCTTC.

The V and J genes are TRBV7-6 and TRBJ2-1; D is possibly TRBD2 (7 bases). This CDR3 comprises 16 residues. Germline CDR1 and CDR2: SGHVS and FNYEAQ. Trimming took 5 bases from V and 5 from J, leaving 19 bases between them. The CDR3 reads CASSRAPGGANNEQFF. The CDR3 DNA reads TGTGCCAGCAGCCGGGCCCCTGGGGGGGCTAACAATGAGCAGTTCTTC. The complete variable domain, with remaining parts taken from reference TRBV7-6 and TRBJ2-1, reads GAGVSQSPRYKVTKRGQDVALRCDPISGHVSLYWYRQALGQGPEFLTYFNYEAQQDKSGLPNDRFSAERPEGSISTLTIQRTEQRDSAMYRCASSRAPGGANNEQFFGPGTRLTVL.